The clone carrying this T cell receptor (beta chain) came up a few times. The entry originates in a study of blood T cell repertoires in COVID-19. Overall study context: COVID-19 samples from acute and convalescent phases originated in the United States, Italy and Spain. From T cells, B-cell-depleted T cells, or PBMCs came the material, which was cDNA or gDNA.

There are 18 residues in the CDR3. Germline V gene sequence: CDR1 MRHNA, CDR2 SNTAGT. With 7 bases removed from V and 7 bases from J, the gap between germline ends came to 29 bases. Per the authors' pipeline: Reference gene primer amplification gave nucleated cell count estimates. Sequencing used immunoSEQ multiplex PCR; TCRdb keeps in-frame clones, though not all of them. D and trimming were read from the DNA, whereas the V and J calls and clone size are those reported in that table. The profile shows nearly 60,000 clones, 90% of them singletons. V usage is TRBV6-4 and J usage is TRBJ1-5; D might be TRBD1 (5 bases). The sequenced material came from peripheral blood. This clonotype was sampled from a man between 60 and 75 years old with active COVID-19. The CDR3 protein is CASTPRTGEKRIKQPQHF. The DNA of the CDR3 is TGTGCCAGCACCCCCAGGACGGGGGAGAAGAGGATCAAACAGCCCCAGCATTTT.